The 21 T cell receptor beta chains reported below all come from one sample, sequenced in a study of cytomegalovirus exposure and HLA in healthy donors. 13 Jbeta primers and 60 Vbeta primers were used for the PCR. The method was immunoSEQ multiplex PCR; TCRdb's version includes in-frame clones alone and lacks a portion of them. Found here are approximately 200,000 clones, more than 75% of them singletons; the top ten hold roughly 1.3%. Sequenced material: PBMCs. The receptors stem from a human donor in good health.

This clone appeared a single time. The junction differs from germline at one of its ends, possibly a read error. The chain joins TRBV10-3 to TRBJ2-7; weak D call: TRBD2 (5 bases). The CDR3 totals 13 residues. The germline V gene encodes CDR1 ENHRY and CDR2 SYGVKD. The CDR3: CAISESRVEGMNF. CDR3 DNA: TGTGCCATCAGTGAGTCGAGAGTCGAGGGTATGAACTTC.

V gene TRBV7-2 combines with J gene TRBJ2-1; D is perhaps TRBD2 (6 bases). The CDR3 runs to 16 residues. The V gene lost 5 bases and the J gene lost 7 bases, with 21 bases spanning the gap. CDR1 is SGHTA and CDR2 is FQGNSA in the germline V gene. CDR3 DNA sequence: TGTGCCAGCAGCCCTGCGGGGCGGACTACGGGGAATGAGCAGTTCTTC. It specifies CASSPAGRTTGNEQFF.

This clone was counted a few times. The CDR3 spells CASSVASGQENEKLFF. In DNA, the CDR3 is TGTGCCAGCAGCGTAGCATCGGGACAGGAGAATGAAAAACTGTTTTTT. The chain carries TRBV9 and TRBJ1-4; TRBD1 matches 8 bases. This CDR3 is built from 16 residues. CDR1 is SGDLS and CDR2 is YYNGEE in the germline V gene. Germline trimming cut 0 bases from V and 5 bases from J; bases unmatched to any gene: 6. The full variable domain, rest sourced from reference TRBV9 and TRBJ1-4, is DSGVTQTPKHLITATGQRVTLRCSPRSGDLSVYWYQQSLDQGLQFLIQYYNGEERAKGNILERFSAQQFPDLHSELNLSSLELGDSALYFCASSVASGQENEKLFFGSGTQLSVL.

The chain uses TRBV9 and TRBJ2-5; the match to TRBD2 covers 8 bases. In germline, CDR1 is SGDLS, CDR2 YYNGEE. With V trimmed by 3 bases and J by 5 bases, 6 bases remained unmatched. The CDR3 sequence is 14 residues long. DNA of the CDR3: TGTGCCAGCAGCGAGACTAGCGCGTGGGAGACCCAGTACTTC. Its translation is CASSETSAWETQYF.

The chain recombines TRBV5-3 with TRBJ1-2; TRBD1 is a possible D gene (6 bases). TRBV5-3 is labeled an ORF, and its function is uncertain. This CDR3 has 15 residues. V lost 0 bases and J 1 base, leaving 10 bases between the germline ends. CDR3 bases: TGTGCCAGAAGCTTGGGGGACAAATTTAACTATGGCTACACCTTC. Translating gives CARSLGDKFNYGYTF.

There are a few counts of this clone. The chain employs TRBV2 and TRBJ2-4, with 8 positions matching TRBD2. The J segment lost 1 base and the V segment lost 2 bases, leaving 10 bases of the junction unmatched. CDR3 size: 18 residues. Germline CDR1 reads SNHLY; CDR2 reads FYNNEI. In DNA, the CDR3 is TGTGCCAGCAGTGAAACCTGGGGCGGGAGGACTGCCAAAAACATTCAGTACTTC. Residues: CASSETWGGRTAKNIQYF.

CDR3 loop: CASSPGLAVFTDTQYF. The CDR3 region has the DNA TGTGCCAGCAGCCCGGGACTAGCGGTTTTCACAGATACGCAGTATTTT. J is TRBJ2-3 and V is TRBV9, with 11 bases that match TRBD2. After removal of 4 bases from V and 2 bases from J, the junction contained 6 bases not matched to a gene. This CDR3 contains 16 residues. The V gene's germline CDR1 is SGDLS and CDR2 YYNGEE. Variable domain in full (rest from reference TRBV9 and TRBJ2-3): DSGVTQTPKHLITATGQRVTLRCSPRSGDLSVYWYQQSLDQGLQFLIQYYNGEERAKGNILERFSAQQFPDLHSELNLSSLELGDSALYFCASSPGLAVFTDTQYFGPGTRLTVL.

This chain joins TRBV18 and TRBJ2-1; D not certain. CDR1 is KGHSH, CDR2 LQKENI, per germline. V was shortened by 0 bases and J by 0 bases, with 9 bases between the two germline ends. The CDR3 is 16 amino acids. For the CDR3, the DNA is TGTGCCAGCTCACCACCAAGTTATAGCTCCTACAATGAGCAGTTCTTC. Amino acids: CASSPPSYSSYNEQFF.

V gene TRBV7-8 combines with J gene TRBJ2-1; D unclear. The CDR3 extends over 14 amino acids. V lost 1 base to trimming and J lost 4 bases, with 8 bases between them. Germline CDR1 and CDR2: SGHVS and FQNEAQ. The chain's CDR3 is CASSLGPGYNEQFF. The CDR3 DNA follows: TGTGCCAGCAGCTTAGGTCCCGGGTACAATGAGCAGTTCTTC.

V and J are TRBV28 and TRBJ2-5; TRBD1 aligns across 7 bases. The CDR3 runs 15 residues. V shed 5 bases and J 4 bases; nucleotides not matched to a gene: 10. From germline, CDR1 is MDHEN and CDR2 SYDVKM. CDR3 protein: CASSPSGQAGETQYF. CDR3 in DNA: TGTGCCAGCAGTCCCTCAGGACAGGCAGGAGAGACCCAGTACTTC.

For the CDR3, the DNA is TGTGCCAGCAGTTTTATGTCTAGGGGGACAGGGGTAAACTATGGCTACACCTTC. Translating gives CASSFMSRGTGVNYGYTF. V gene TRBV27 combines with J gene TRBJ1-2, with 10 bases aligning to TRBD1. Germline CDR1 and CDR2: MNHEY and SMNVEV (reference sequence). CDR3 length: 18 amino acids. V lost 3 bases, J lost 2 bases, and 12 bases stayed unmatched.

The chain employs TRBV7-9 and TRBJ2-2; TRBD2 matches at 15 bases. The CDR3 totals 18 residues. Germline lookup yields CDR1 SEHNR and CDR2 FQNEAQ (reference sequence). The J segment lost 3 bases and the V segment lost 1 base, leaving 3 bases of the junction unmatched. CDR3 sequence reads: CASSLGTSGRADTGELFF. CDR3 DNA: TGTGCCAGCAGCTTAGGGACTAGCGGGAGGGCGGACACCGGGGAGCTGTTTTTT.

The sample holds one count of this clone. V and J are TRBV7-2 and TRBJ2-7; no clear D gene. CDR3 length: 13 amino acids. The germline CDR1 and CDR2 sequences are SGHTA and FQGNSA. Trimming removed 3 bases from V and 1 base from J, with 7 bases in between. The DNA for the CDR3 is TGTGCCAGCAGCTTTCTAGTTTCCTACGAGCAGTACTTC. Translating it yields CASSFLVSYEQYF.

Here the CDR3 DNA reads TGTGCCAGCAGCCACCAGGGACAGGGGGCATTGGTCTATGGCTACACCTTC. It codes for CASSHQGQGALVYGYTF. V gene TRBV4-2 combines with J gene TRBJ1-2, with 12 bases identical to TRBD1. V was clipped by 3 bases and J by 4 bases; unmatched bases: 9. The CDR3 loop spans 17 amino acids. Looked up from germline, CDR1 is LGHNA and CDR2 is YNFKEQ.

The J gene is TRBJ1-3, the V gene TRBV11-2; D is possibly TRBD1 (6 bases). V was shortened by 5 bases and J by 4 bases, with 15 bases between the two germline ends. The germline V gene has CDR1 SGHAT and CDR2 FQNNGV. This CDR3 region has 15 residues. CDR3 protein: CASSLGGASGNTIYF. CDR3 nucleotide sequence: TGTGCCAGCAGCCTAGGGGGTGCTAGCGGAAACACCATATATTTT.

The V call is TRBV2, the J call TRBJ2-3; D is unresolved. Trimming removed 2 bases from V and 0 bases from J, with 9 bases in between. The CDR3 has 15 residues. Per germline, CDR1 SNHLY and CDR2 FYNNEI. The CDR3 sequence is CASSELVPSTDTQYF. CDR3 nucleotides: TGTGCCAGCAGTGAACTAGTCCCAAGCACAGATACGCAGTATTTT.

This rearrangement joins TRBV9 to TRBJ2-3, with 15 bases that match TRBD2. The CDR3 extends over 18 amino acids. V trimming: 4 bases; J trimming: 6 bases; junction bases outside the gene matches: 12. In germline, CDR1 is SGDLS, CDR2 YYNGEE. The CDR3 nucleotides are TGTGCCAGCAGCCGAGACTGGACTAGCGGGAGGGCCATGGATACGCAGTATTTT. Its translation is CASSRDWTSGRAMDTQYF.

The rearrangement joins TRBV5-1 to TRBJ2-5, with D possibly matching TRBD1 (6 bases). The germline V and J ends were trimmed by 0 bases and 2 bases, with 14 bases remaining between them. CDR1 and CDR2 from the germline V gene are SGHRS and YFSETQ. The CDR3 spans 16 residues. The CDR3: CASSLGGQSKQETQYF. CDR3 bases: TGCGCCAGCAGCTTGGGGGGGCAGAGTAAACAAGAGACCCAGTACTTC. Based on the CDR3 plus reference TRBV5-1 and TRBJ2-5, the full variable domain is KAGVTQTPRYLIKTRGQQVTLSCSPISGHRSVSWYQQTPGQGLQFLFEYFSETQRNKGNFPGRFSGRQFSNSRSEMNVSTLELGDSALYLCASSLGGQSKQETQYFGPGTRLLVL.

There are a few counts of this clone. V usage is TRBV4-3 and J usage is TRBJ1-6; D ambiguous. The germline V and J ends were trimmed by 0 bases and 5 bases, with 11 bases remaining between them. The CDR3 runs 16 residues. The germline gives CDR1 LGHNA, CDR2 YSLEER. CDR3 loop: CASSQEQRVNNSPLHF. The DNA of the CDR3 is TGCGCCAGCAGCCAAGAACAGAGGGTTAATAATTCACCCCTCCACTTT.

This chain uses TRBV28 with TRBJ2-2; D is possibly TRBD2 (6 bases). There are 16 residues in the CDR3. CDR1 is MDHEN, CDR2 SYDVKM, per germline. V was cut by 2 bases and J by 2 bases, with 12 bases left in between. In DNA, the CDR3 is TGTGCCAGCAGTTTAGGGGGAGGTGCCAACACCGGGGAGCTGTTTTTT. Translated, it gives CASSLGGGANTGELFF.

This rearrangement joins TRBV9 to TRBJ1-1, with 9 bases lining up with TRBD1. V was clipped by 0 bases and J by 1 base; unmatched bases: 4. CDR3 length equals 16 residues. From germline, CDR1 is SGDLS and CDR2 YYNGEE. CDR3: CASSVGHRGQNTEAFF. CDR3 coding DNA: TGTGCCAGCAGCGTAGGTCACAGGGGGCAGAACACTGAAGCTTTCTTT.